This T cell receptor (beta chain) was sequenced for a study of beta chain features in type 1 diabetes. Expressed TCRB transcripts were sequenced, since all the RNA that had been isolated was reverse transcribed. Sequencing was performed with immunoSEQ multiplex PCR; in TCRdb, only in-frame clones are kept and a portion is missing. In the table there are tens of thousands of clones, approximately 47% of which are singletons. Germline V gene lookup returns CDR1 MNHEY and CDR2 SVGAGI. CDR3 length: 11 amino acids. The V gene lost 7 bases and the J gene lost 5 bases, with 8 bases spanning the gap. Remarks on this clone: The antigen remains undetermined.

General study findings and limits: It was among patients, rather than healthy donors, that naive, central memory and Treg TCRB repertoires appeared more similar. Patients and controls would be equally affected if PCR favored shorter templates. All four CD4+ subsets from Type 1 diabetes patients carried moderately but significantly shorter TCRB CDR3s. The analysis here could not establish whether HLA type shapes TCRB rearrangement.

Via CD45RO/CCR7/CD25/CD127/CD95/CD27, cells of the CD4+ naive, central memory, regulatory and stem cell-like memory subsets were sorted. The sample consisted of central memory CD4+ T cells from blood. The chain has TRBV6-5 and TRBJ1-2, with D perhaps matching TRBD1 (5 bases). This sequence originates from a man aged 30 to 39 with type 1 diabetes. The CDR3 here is CASTQDYGYTF. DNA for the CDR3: TGTGCCAGCACACAGGATTATGGCTACACCTTC.